Sequencing of this TCR beta chain was carried out in a study of patients and donors after allogeneic stem cell transplantation. TCRdb re-called the RT-PCR reads through MiXCR, storing one row per CDR3 protein. The data contain 190,000 or so distinct CDR3 sequences, 38% of them singletons. V was pared by 6 bases and J by 1 base, with 3 bases of the junction left unmatched. Germline assignment: CDR1 SQVTM and CDR2 ANQGSEA. This CDR3 comprises 14 residues. The TCR sequence derives from a human donor who was either an allogeneic HSCT recipient or a stem cell or donor lymphocyte infusion donor (not recorded which). It is not recorded whose cells these are; they may come from a transplant donor. This sequence joins TRBV29-1 and TRBJ2-2; 9 bases match TRBD2. Sequences were obtained from blood, either unsorted or a sorted T cell fraction (not recorded which). The CDR3 DNA is TGCAGCGTCCCGACTAGCGGGAACACCGGGGAGCTGTTTTTT. It is translated as CSVPTSGNTGELFF.